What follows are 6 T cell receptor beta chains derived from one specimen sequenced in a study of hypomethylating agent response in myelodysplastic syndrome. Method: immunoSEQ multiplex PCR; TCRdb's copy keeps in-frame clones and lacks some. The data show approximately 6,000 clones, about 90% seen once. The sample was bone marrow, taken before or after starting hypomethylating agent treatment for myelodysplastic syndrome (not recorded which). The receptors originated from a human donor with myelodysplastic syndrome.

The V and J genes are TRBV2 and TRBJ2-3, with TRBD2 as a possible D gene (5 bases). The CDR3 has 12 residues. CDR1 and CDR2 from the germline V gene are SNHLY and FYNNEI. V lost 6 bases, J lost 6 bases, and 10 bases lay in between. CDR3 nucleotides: TGTGCCAGCAGGAGGACTGCGGATACGCAGTATTTT. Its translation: CASRRTADTQYF.

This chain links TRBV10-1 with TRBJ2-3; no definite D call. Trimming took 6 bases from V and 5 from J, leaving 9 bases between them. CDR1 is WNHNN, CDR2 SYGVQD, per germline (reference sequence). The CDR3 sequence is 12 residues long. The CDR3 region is CASRGAGDTQYF. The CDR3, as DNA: TGCGCCAGCAGAGGTGCCGGAGATACGCAGTATTTT.

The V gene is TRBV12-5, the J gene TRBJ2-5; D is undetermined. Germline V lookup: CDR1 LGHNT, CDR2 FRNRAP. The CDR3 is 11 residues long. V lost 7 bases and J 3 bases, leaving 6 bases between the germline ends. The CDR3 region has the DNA TGTGCTAGTGCCGACGAAGAGACCCAGTACTTC. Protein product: CASADEETQYF.

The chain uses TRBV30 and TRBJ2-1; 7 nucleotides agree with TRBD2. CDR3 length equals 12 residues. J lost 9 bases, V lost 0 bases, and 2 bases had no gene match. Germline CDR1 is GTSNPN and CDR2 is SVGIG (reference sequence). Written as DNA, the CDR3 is TGTGCCTGGAGTGTAGGCGGGGGTGAGCAGTTCTTC. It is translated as CAWSVGGGEQFF.

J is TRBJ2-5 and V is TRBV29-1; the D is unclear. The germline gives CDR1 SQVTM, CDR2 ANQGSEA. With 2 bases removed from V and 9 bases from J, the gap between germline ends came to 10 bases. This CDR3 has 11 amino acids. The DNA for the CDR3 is TGCAGCGTTGAATGGAAAATGGCCCAGTACTTC. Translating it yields CSVEWKMAQYF.

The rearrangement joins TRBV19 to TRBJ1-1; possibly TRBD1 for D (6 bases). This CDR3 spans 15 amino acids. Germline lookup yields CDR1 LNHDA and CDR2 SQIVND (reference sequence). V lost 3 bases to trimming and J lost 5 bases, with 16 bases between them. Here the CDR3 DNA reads TGTGCCAGTAGTATTCGGACAGATTTGGGGACTGAAGCTTTCTTT. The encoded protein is CASSIRTDLGTEAFF.